This T cell receptor beta chain was sequenced in a study of T cell responses to AZD1222 COVID-19 vaccine (dated by TCRdb to about 2021). Background for the entire study: AZD1222 recipients with second doses at about 4 weeks or about 12 weeks were pooled, because spike-specific TCR depth and breadth did not differ between schedules. A total of under 250 trial participants underwent TCR sequencing, of whom about 200 had received two doses of AZD1222 and some 25 had received two doses of the MenACWY control vaccine. Enrollment into the trials was organized by age into subgroups of 18-55, 56-69 and 70-plus years, and those subgroups contained about 150, 27 and 61 TCR-sequenced participants, respectively. Paper-wide results and their limitations: Because no day 14 peak-response samples were available, the repertoires could be characterized only after the peak T cell response. Conclusions about previously exposed vaccinees are limited, since just a handful of AZD1222 recipients were seropositive for SARS-CoV-2 at baseline. Participants were mostly white British and included more females than males, and it was suggested by the authors that clonal diversity may have been underestimated. The whole spike protein was spanned by vaccine-associated CD4 TCRs, and dominant responses were seen in regions 160-218 and 743-854. A significant rise in spike-specific TCR breadth and depth was observed after two AZD1222 doses relative to day 0 and relative to MenACWY recipients. Nearly half of unique spike-specific TCRs reportedly recognized epitopes outside regions mutated in the B.1.351 and B.1.1.7 variants. In the small 56-69-year group, the increase in depth fell short of significance, most likely because of low power.

The CDR3 regions of human TCRbeta chains were analyzed by immunosequencing. As for the authors' bioinformatics: Repertoire TCRs were checked for matches against a reference library of SARS-CoV-2-specific TCRs that had been generated using the MIRA antigen-specificity platform. Breadth meant the fraction of unique TCRs that were SARS-CoV-2-associated, whereas depth meant the fraction of total T cells that were SARS-CoV-2-associated. Each spike-specific TCR was assigned to its reactive spike region and to a CD4 or CD8 class using the MIRA data. Log10-transformed breadth and depth values were compared by one-way ANOVA with Sidak's multiple comparisons tests. The immuneACCESS repertoire file appears here via TCRdb, limited to in-frame rearrangements. These files lack a portion of the clones; in checked studies, under half of the deficit traces to unresolved V genes, and the cause of the others is not known. V and J calls and clone size are as listed in that table; D and trimming were resolved from the DNA. Present in this sample are tens of thousands of clones, 65% to 85% of which were seen just once. The top ten clones comprise about a tenth of the sample.

For this clone: Its antigen remains undetermined. No much larger clonotype is one base removed from it; base qualities were not supplied.

The time point label here, explained by the study, means: baseline before first vaccination. The vaccinee samples were drawn from two UK trials, COV001 and COV002, one of which was a single-blind randomized controlled phase 2/3 trial testing AZD1222 (ChAdOx1 nCoV-19) in healthy adults. Trial participant PBMC samples were collected at day 0 and day 28 after the second dose for TCRbeta chain sequencing. The germline V gene encodes CDR1 SGDLS and CDR2 YYNGEE. The CDR3 spans 14 residues, from the cysteine through the phenylalanine. This entry keeps only the CDR3 DNA: 42 bases, framed from base 1. The germline V and J ends show losses of 4 bases and 5 bases respectively, and no gene match explains 7 bases of the junction.

The input for sequencing was peripheral blood, taken on day 0 of AZD1222 vaccination. This receptor was identified in an adult in good health. Here the chain combines TRBV9 and TRBJ2-5; 8 bases in the junction line up with TRBD1. CDR3 reads: CASSSGGLEETQYF. The DNA is TGTGCCAGCAGCTCAGGGGGCTTGGAGGAGACCCAGTACTTC.